The TCR beta chain described here comes from a study of blood T cells in healthy people across ages. General study results and limits: The unknown donor CMV status may have confounded expanded clonotype changes. Naive T cell percentage by flow cytometry tracked strongly with beta diversity.

This clonotype was picked up a small number of times. The antigen is undetermined. The V gene lost 3 bases and the J gene lost 3 bases, with 10 bases spanning the gap. The CDR3 runs to 14 residues. CDR1 KGHSH and CDR2 LQKENI come from the germline V gene. For the second PCR, which ran for about 7 to 12 cycles, a sample-barcoded 5' primer and a J-beta primer mix were used. Every sample gave at least 2.5 million paired-end reads containing CDR3. MiXCR, applied by TCRdb to the 5' RACE reads, yields one record per CDR3 protein. The data show some 1.4 million distinct CDR3 sequences, 42% seen once. The V and J genes are TRBV18 and TRBJ2-3; D gene unclear. The material sequenced was blood. The receptor comes from a woman younger than 35 in good health. CDR3 in amino acids: CASSPYPVTDTQYF. DNA for the CDR3: TGTGCCAGCTCACCTTACCCAGTAACAGATACGCAGTATTTT. Supplemented by reference TRBV18 and TRBJ2-3, the full variable domain reads NAGVMQNPRHLVRRRGQEARLRCSPMKGHSHVYWYRQLPEEGLKFMVYLQKENIIDESGMPKERFSAEFPKEGPSILRIQQVVRGDSAAYFCASSPYPVTDTQYFGPGTRLTVL.